The rows below give T cell receptor beta chains drawn from one sample of a study of identical twins. TCRdb re-called the 5' RACE reads with MiXCR, one entry per CDR3 protein. This table has roughly 700,000 distinct CDR3 sequences, roughly 8% appearing once. The same sample was also used in a study of yellow fever vaccine responses in identical twins.

The material sequenced was PBMCs. Every receptor here comes from a woman younger than 35 in good health. Each CDR3 is given with its conserved first and last residue. The order of the fields is J gene, clone size, V gene, D gene, CDR3 protein, CDR3 DNA. The D gene is left open where the match is weak. Size tells how often a clone was seen (once, few, many) or the class of an expanded clone, and some rows leave it out.

J gene: TRBJ2-7; clone size: NA; V gene: TRBV13; D gene: NA; CDR3 protein: CASSLGGAERVDF; CDR3 DNA: TGTGCCAGCAGCTTGGGGGGGGCGGAGAGAGTGGACTTC
J gene: TRBJ2-3; clone size: NA; V gene: TRBV30; D gene: NA; CDR3 protein: CAWVLGGFMDTQYF; CDR3 DNA: TGTGCCTGGGTCCTCGGGGGATTCATGGATACGCAGTATTTT
J gene: TRBJ2-1; clone size: few; V gene: TRBV9; D gene: TRBD1; CDR3 protein: CASSVYTGEYNEQFF; CDR3 DNA: TGTGCCAGCAGCGTATATACAGGGGAGTACAATGAGCAGTTCTTC
J gene: TRBJ2-3; clone size: NA; V gene: TRBV12-3/TRBV12-4; D gene: TRBD2; CDR3 protein: CASSQLAGLVDTQYF; CDR3 DNA: TGTGCCAGCAGCCAGTTAGCGGGACTAGTTGATACGCAGTATTTT
J gene: TRBJ1-5; clone size: NA; V gene: TRBV30; D gene: NA; CDR3 protein: CAWGLGSNQPQHF; CDR3 DNA: TGTGCCTGGGGTTTGGGCAGCAATCAGCCCCAGCATTTT
J gene: TRBJ2-2; clone size: many; V gene: TRBV3-1; D gene: NA; CDR3 protein: CASSQEEGSGELFF; CDR3 DNA: TGTGCCAGCAGCCAAGAGGAAGGGTCCGGGGAGCTGTTTTTT
J gene: TRBJ2-3; clone size: many; V gene: TRBV25-1; D gene: NA; CDR3 protein: CASSEPQRTQYF; CDR3 DNA: TGTGCCAGCAGTGAACCCCAGCGTACGCAGTATTTT
J gene: TRBJ1-1; clone size: many; V gene: TRBV7-8; D gene: NA; CDR3 protein: CASSLGGGVGTEAFF; CDR3 DNA: TGTGCCAGCAGCTTAGGCGGGGGCGTCGGCACTGAAGCTTTCTTT
J gene: TRBJ2-5; clone size: NA; V gene: TRBV15; D gene: TRBD2; CDR3 protein: CATSRGGRGETQYF; CDR3 DNA: TGTGCCACCAGCAGAGGAGGGAGGGGAGAGACCCAGTACTTC
J gene: TRBJ1-1; clone size: few; V gene: TRBV6-1; D gene: TRBD1; CDR3 protein: CASSPPRDRNTEAFF; CDR3 DNA: TGTGCCAGCAGTCCCCCACGGGACAGGAACACTGAAGCTTTCTTT
J gene: TRBJ2-7; clone size: NA; V gene: TRBV12-3/TRBV12-4; D gene: TRBD1; CDR3 protein: CASRPGTVSYEQYF; CDR3 DNA: TGTGCCAGCAGACCCGGGACAGTTTCCTACGAGCAGTACTTC
J gene: TRBJ1-2; clone size: NA; V gene: TRBV14; D gene: NA; CDR3 protein: CASSQDSGVWYGYTF; CDR3 DNA: TGTGCCAGCAGCCAAGATTCCGGGGTCTGGTATGGCTACACCTTC
J gene: TRBJ2-1; clone size: many; V gene: TRBV7-9; D gene: NA; CDR3 protein: CASSLGPRGPRRDEQFF; CDR3 DNA: TGTGCCAGCAGCTTAGGTCCGCGGGGGCCCCGCAGGGATGAGCAGTTCTTC
J gene: TRBJ1-4; clone size: many; V gene: TRBV7-9; D gene: TRBD1; CDR3 protein: CASSLGTGGEKLFF; CDR3 DNA: TGTGCCAGCAGCTTGGGGACAGGCGGGGAAAAACTGTTTTTT
J gene: TRBJ2-1; clone size: few; V gene: TRBV20-1; D gene: TRBD2; CDR3 protein: CSVRASGVGRNEQFF; CDR3 DNA: TGCAGTGTTCGGGCTAGCGGGGTTGGTAGAAATGAGCAGTTCTTC
J gene: TRBJ2-5; clone size: NA; V gene: TRBV20-1; D gene: NA; CDR3 protein: CSASPRDYQETQYF; CDR3 DNA: TGCAGTGCATCCCCCCGGGACTACCAAGAGACCCAGTACTTC
J gene: TRBJ2-2; clone size: few; V gene: TRBV7-2; D gene: NA; CDR3 protein: CASSRGSGKNTGELFF; CDR3 DNA: TGTGCCAGCAGCAGGGGTAGCGGAAAGAACACCGGGGAGCTGTTTTTT
J gene: TRBJ2-7; clone size: NA; V gene: TRBV28; D gene: NA; CDR3 protein: CASNTGAGRKEQYF; CDR3 DNA: TGTGCCAGCAACACAGGGGCCGGGAGGAAAGAGCAGTACTTC
J gene: TRBJ2-7; clone size: few; V gene: TRBV7-8; D gene: TRBD2; CDR3 protein: CASSKPGLAGGPDYEQYF; CDR3 DNA: TGTGCCAGCAGCAAACCGGGACTAGCGGGAGGGCCGGACTACGAGCAGTACTTC
J gene: TRBJ2-6; clone size: NA; V gene: TRBV18; D gene: TRBD1; CDR3 protein: CASSPGTGNSGANVLTF; CDR3 DNA: TGTGCCAGCTCACCCGGGACAGGGAACTCTGGGGCCAACGTCCTGACTTTC
J gene: TRBJ2-1; clone size: NA; V gene: TRBV6-5; D gene: TRBD1; CDR3 protein: CASSYGTDSSSYNEQFF; CDR3 DNA: TGTGCCAGCAGTTACGGGACAGACAGTAGCTCCTACAATGAGCAGTTCTTC
J gene: TRBJ2-7; clone size: many; V gene: TRBV10-3; D gene: NA; CDR3 protein: CAISEPLGLDSSYEQYF; CDR3 DNA: TGTGCCATCAGTGAGCCCTTAGGCTTAGACTCCTCCTACGAGCAGTACTTC
J gene: TRBJ2-7; clone size: NA; V gene: TRBV29-1; D gene: NA; CDR3 protein: CSVEGGEGYEQYF; CDR3 DNA: TGCAGCGTTGAAGGGGGAGAGGGTTACGAGCAGTACTTC
J gene: TRBJ2-2; clone size: NA; V gene: TRBV7-9; D gene: NA; CDR3 protein: CASSLEIAGELFF; CDR3 DNA: TGTGCCAGCAGCTTGGAAATAGCTGGGGAGCTGTTTTTT
J gene: TRBJ2-7; clone size: few; V gene: TRBV7-2; D gene: NA; CDR3 protein: CASSLAPSGALAYEQYF; CDR3 DNA: TGTGCCAGCAGCTTAGCCCCCTCGGGGGCCTTGGCCTACGAGCAGTACTTC
J gene: TRBJ2-5; clone size: few; V gene: TRBV4-2; D gene: TRBD2; CDR3 protein: CASSQEVAGTLGETQYF; CDR3 DNA: TGTGCCAGCAGCCAAGAAGTAGCGGGAACTCTCGGGGAGACCCAGTACTTC
J gene: TRBJ2-7; clone size: NA; V gene: TRBV4-2; D gene: NA; CDR3 protein: CASSPPREIYEQYF; CDR3 DNA: TGTGCCAGCAGCCCCCCCAGGGAGATCTACGAGCAGTACTTC